This T cell receptor beta chain emerged from a study of a mutant IDH1 vaccine in newly diagnosed glioma. As for time point: week 5, during vaccination. Vaccinated patients received 300 ug of mutant IDH1 20-mer peptide per dose, with topical imiquimod. The method was immunoSEQ multiplex PCR; TCRdb's version includes in-frame clones alone and lacks a portion of them. The sample lists almost 30,000 clones; about 85% were seen once. Trimming cost V 2 bases and J 4 bases; bases outside gene matches: 8. The CDR3 spans 16 residues. The germline V gene encodes CDR1 SGDLS and CDR2 YYNGEE. With regard to this clone: Its antigen is unidentified.

This material consisted of peripheral blood mononuclear cells (PBMCs), taken from a glioma patient whose treatment included an IDH1 peptide vaccine. This rearrangement joins TRBV9 to TRBJ1-2; TRBD1 aligns across 10 bases. The TCR comes from a woman aged 40-49 years with glioma. Some clones in this sample may be carry-over from other donors' samples. The CDR3 nucleotides read TGTGCCAGCAGCGTGAGGGGGGACAGGGGTACCTATGGCTACACCTTC. Amino acid sequence: CASSVRGDRGTYGYTF.